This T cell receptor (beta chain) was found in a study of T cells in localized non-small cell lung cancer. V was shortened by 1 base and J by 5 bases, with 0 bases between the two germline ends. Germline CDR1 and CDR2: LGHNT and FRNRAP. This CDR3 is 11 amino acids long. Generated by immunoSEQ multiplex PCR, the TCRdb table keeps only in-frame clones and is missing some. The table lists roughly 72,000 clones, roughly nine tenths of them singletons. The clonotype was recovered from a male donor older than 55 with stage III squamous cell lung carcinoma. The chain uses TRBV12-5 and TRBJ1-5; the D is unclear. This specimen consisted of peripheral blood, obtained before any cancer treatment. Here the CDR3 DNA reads TGTGCTAGTGGTTTGGATCAGCCCCAGCATTTT. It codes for CASGLDQPQHF.